The present T cell receptor (beta chain) was sequenced within a study of T-cell reconstitution after alpha-beta-depleted transplantation in children. The CDR3 totals 16 residues. Germline V gives CDR1 SGHVS, CDR2 FNYEAQ. V trimming: 5 bases; J trimming: 5 bases; junction bases outside the gene matches: 10. A TCRbeta library incorporating unique molecular identifiers was prepared. TCRdb independently ran MiXCR on the PCR reads; one entry per CDR3 protein. The data contain more than 150,000 distinct CDR3 sequences, roughly 7.5% of them singletons. The source material was PBMCs from the stem cell graft donor, sampled from the stem cell graft. The chain recombines TRBV7-6 with TRBJ2-1, with 9 bases fitting TRBD2. This TCR derives from a human donor who donated a stem cell graft to a child with Wiskott-Aldrich syndrome. CDR3 DNA: TGTGCCAGCAGCCCAATAGCGGGAGTGCCTGACAATGAGCAGTTCTTC. Protein sequence: CASSPIAGVPDNEQFF.